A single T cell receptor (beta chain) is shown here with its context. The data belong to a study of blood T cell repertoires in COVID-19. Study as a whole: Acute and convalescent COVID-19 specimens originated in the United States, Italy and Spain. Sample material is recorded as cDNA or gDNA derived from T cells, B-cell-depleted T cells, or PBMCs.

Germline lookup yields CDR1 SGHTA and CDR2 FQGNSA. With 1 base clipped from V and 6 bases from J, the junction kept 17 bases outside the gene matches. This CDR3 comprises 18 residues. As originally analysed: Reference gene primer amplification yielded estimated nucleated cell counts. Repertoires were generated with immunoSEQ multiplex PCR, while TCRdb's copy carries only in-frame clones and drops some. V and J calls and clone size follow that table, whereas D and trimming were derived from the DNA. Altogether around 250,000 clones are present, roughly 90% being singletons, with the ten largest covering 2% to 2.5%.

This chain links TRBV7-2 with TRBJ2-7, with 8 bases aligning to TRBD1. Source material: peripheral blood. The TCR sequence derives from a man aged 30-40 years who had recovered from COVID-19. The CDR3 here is CASSLDAGTGSPTGEQYF. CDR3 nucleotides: TGTGCCAGCAGCTTAGATGCTGGGACAGGCTCTCCTACTGGCGAGCAGTACTTC.